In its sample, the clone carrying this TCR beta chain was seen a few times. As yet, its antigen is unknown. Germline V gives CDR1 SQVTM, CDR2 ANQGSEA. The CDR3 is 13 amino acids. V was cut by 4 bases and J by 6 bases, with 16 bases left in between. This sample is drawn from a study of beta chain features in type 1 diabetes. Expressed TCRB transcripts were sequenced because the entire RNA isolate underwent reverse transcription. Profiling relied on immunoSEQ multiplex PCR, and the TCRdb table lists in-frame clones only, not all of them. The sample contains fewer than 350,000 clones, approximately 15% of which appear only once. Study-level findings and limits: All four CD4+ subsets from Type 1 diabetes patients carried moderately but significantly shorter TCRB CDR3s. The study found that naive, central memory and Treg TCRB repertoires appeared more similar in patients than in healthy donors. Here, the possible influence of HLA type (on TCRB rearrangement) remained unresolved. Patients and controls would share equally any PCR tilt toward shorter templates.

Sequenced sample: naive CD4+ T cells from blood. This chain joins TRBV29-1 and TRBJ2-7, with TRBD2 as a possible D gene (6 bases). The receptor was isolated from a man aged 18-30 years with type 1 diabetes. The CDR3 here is CSVGGRLSVEQYF. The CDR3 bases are TGCAGCGTTGGGGGGAGGTTGTCGGTCGAGCAGTACTTC.